This T cell receptor beta chain was captured in a study of CD8 T cells in ankylosing spondylitis (dated by TCRdb to about 2017). Study-level background: T cell receptor beta repertoires were profiled in healthy donors and ankylosing spondylitis patients so that disease-linked TCR variants could be found. In total, the full study cohort was made up of roughly 110 healthy donors and approximately 27 ankylosing spondylitis patients. Samples of peripheral blood were taken, and for ankylosing spondylitis patients, synovial fluid was collected as well.

Here is what the overall study found, with its caveats: The disease-linked clones showed a CD8+ phenotype and occurred at relatively low frequencies in peripheral blood. Blood from ankylosing spondylitis patients appeared to be characterized by a TCR beta motif made up of under 10 highly homologous amino acid variants. Some motif variants had previously been reported in the synovial fluid and blood of reactive arthritis patients, which suggests shared mechanisms of disease initiation. The disease-linked clones were reported to be significantly enriched in matched synovial fluid samples from ankylosing spondylitis patients.

The table lists this clonotype with a few counts. The antigen it recognizes is unknown. Base qualities are not recorded, but no much larger clone differs from it by a single base. The CDR3 numbers 14 residues from cysteine through phenylalanine. Only CDR3 DNA remains: 42 bases, in frame from the first base. V gives up 3 bases and J gives up 5 bases, and the segment between their germline ends measures 11 bases. Via the germline V gene (reference sequence), CDR1 is MNHEY and CDR2 SMNVEV. For sequencing, an Illumina HiSeq 2500 was employed. Quantitative 5'-RACE with molecular barcodes was the method used to prepare the TCR beta libraries. In the source study's methods: Disease-linked TCR variants were identified with a new computational method built on a probabilistic model of VDJ rearrangement. TCRdb cleaned the public reads at Q25 with fastp, built clones with MiXCR and kept in-frame beta chains. Every entry covers one CDR3 protein and lists the most common genes and DNA from its rows. TCRdb, rather than the study authors, made the V and J calls. The sample has 350,000 to 550,000 distinct CDR3 sequences on record, more than 25% of them singletons. Jointly, the top ten make up 0.89% of the sample.

The rearrangement combines TRBV27 with TRBJ2-1; the D gene cannot be resolved reliably. What was sequenced was blood, either unsorted or a sorted T cell fraction (not recorded which). The TCR originated in a male donor with ankylosing spondylitis. CDR3 reads: CASSFTGFDNEQFF. The DNA is TGTGCCAGCAGTTTTACCGGGTTCGACAATGAGCAGTTCTTC.